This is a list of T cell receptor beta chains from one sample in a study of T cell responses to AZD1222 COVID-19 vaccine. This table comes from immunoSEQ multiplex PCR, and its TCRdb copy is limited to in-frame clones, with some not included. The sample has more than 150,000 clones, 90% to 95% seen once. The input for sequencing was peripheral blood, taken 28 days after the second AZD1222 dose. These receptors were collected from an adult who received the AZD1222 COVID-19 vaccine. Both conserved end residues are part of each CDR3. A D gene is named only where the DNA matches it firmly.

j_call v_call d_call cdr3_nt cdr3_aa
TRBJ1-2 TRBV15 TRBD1 TGTGCCACCAGCCCCCCGGACAGGGTCGGCTATGGCTACACCTTC CATSPPDRVGYGYTF
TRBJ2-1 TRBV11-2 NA TGTGCCAGCAGCTTAGAGTGGTTTCGTACTACAGCCGTCAATGAGCAGTTCTTC CASSLEWFRTTAVNEQFF
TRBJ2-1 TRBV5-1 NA TGCGCCAGCAGCTTGGCAGGGTACAGGGTGAACTACAATGAGCAGTTCTTC CASSLAGYRVNYNEQFF
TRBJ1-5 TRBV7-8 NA TGTGCCAGCAGCTTATCGTGGCAGCCCCAGCATTTT CASSLSWQPQHF
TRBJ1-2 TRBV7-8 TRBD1 TGTGCCAGCAGACGGGACAGGGGCGGGAGTGGCTACACCTTC CASRRDRGGSGYTF
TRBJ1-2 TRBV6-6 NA TGTGCCAGCAGTTACTTCGAAAAGACAGACTCCTATGGCTACACCTTC CASSYFEKTDSYGYTF
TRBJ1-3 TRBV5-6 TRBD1 TGTGCCAGCAGCCCCGGGACAGGGGTTGCTGGAAACACCATATATTTT CASSPGTGVAGNTIYF
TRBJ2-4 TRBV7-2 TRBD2 TGTGCCAGCAGCTTAGCAGGGCTAGCGGGGGAGAAAAACATTCAGTACTTC CASSLAGLAGEKNIQYF
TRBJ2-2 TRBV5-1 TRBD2 TGCGCCAGCAGCCCCCGACTAGCGGGAGAGCGAACCGGGGAGCTGTTTTTT CASSPRLAGERTGELFF
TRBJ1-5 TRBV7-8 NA TGTGCCAGCAGCTTAGGTGGGGGAAGCAATCAGCCCCAGCATTTT CASSLGGGSNQPQHF
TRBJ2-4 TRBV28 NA TGTGCCACCCGGATCCCCCGGGGCACCAACATTCAGTACTTC CATRIPRGTNIQYF
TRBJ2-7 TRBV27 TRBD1 TGTGCCAGCAATACAGTTAGGGGGCCAAGCCCCTACGAGCAGTACTTC CASNTVRGPSPYEQYF
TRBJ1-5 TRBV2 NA TGTGCCAGTCTGGGGGAACTGAGCAATCAGCCCCAGCATTTT CASLGELSNQPQHF
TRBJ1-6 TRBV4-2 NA TGTGCCAGCAGCCAAGTTGGGGGGCGACTTGGGACCCTCCACTTT CASSQVGGRLGTLHF